One sample yielded the 22 T cell receptor beta chains listed below, sequenced in a study of identifying expanded T cells in peripheral blood. Generated by immunoSEQ multiplex PCR, the TCRdb table keeps only in-frame clones and is missing some. The sample includes approximately 85,000 clones, just under 85% of them seen just once. The sequencing sample was made of blood. The receptor set was obtained from a person aged 18 to 69 in good health.

V is TRBV2 and J is TRBJ2-3; D not certain. Germline loops: CDR1 SNHLY, CDR2 FYNNEI. Trimming left V 8 bases short and J 0 bases short, with 12 bases between. The CDR3 is made up of 14 amino acids. CDR3 in DNA: TGTGCCAGCCTAGAGTTGGCAAGCACAGATACGCAGTATTTT. Amino acid sequence: CASLELASTDTQYF.

This chain joins TRBV19 and TRBJ2-5, with 7 bases fitting TRBD1. Per germline, CDR1 LNHDA and CDR2 SQIVND (reference sequence). J lost 2 bases, V lost 5 bases, and 8 bases had no gene match. The CDR3 runs to 15 residues. The CDR3 coding sequence is TGTGCCAGTAGTGCCCTGCCGGGACAGCAAGAGACCCAGTACTTC. This codes for CASSALPGQQETQYF.

V gene TRBV9 combines with J gene TRBJ2-1, with D perhaps matching TRBD2 (6 bases). The ends were cut back, 2 bases at V and 9 bases at J, with 15 bases in the middle. The CDR3 extends over 14 amino acids. The germline CDR1 and CDR2 sequences are SGDLS and YYNGEE. Here the CDR3 reads CASSVPPTSSEQFF. For the CDR3, the DNA is TGTGCCAGCAGCGTCCCCCCGACTAGTAGTGAGCAGTTCTTC.

This CDR3 is CASSQVFSGTRSFGRYNEQFF. CDR3 sequence (DNA): TGTGCCAGCAGCCAGGTCTTTTCCGGGACCCGATCTTTTGGCCGCTACAATGAGCAGTTCTTC. The rearrangement uses TRBV4-2 and TRBJ2-1; D is possibly TRBD1 or TRBD2 (5 bases each). Looked up from germline, CDR1 is LGHNA and CDR2 is YNFKEQ. The V end was cut by 3 bases, the J end by 3 bases, with 30 bases between. This CDR3 contains 21 residues.

V usage is TRBV5-4 and J usage is TRBJ2-6, with D tentatively TRBD1 (7 bases). The CDR3 is 17 residues long. V lost 4 bases, J lost 4 bases, and 18 bases lay in between. Germline V CDR1 and CDR2: SGHNT, YYREEE (reference sequence). The CDR3 region has the DNA TGTGCCAGCAGCCGGAACGCAGGGGGAGGCGGGGCCAACGTCCTGACTTTC. This translates into CASSRNAGGGGANVLTF.

The table lists this clone with many counts. V is TRBV9 and J is TRBJ2-5; possible D gene TRBD1, 5 bases. V lost 0 bases, J lost 2 bases, and 14 bases lay in between. From germline, CDR1 is SGDLS and CDR2 YYNGEE. This CDR3 contains 16 residues. Here the CDR3 DNA reads TGTGCCAGCAGCGTAGAGTTGTGGGCAGGGCAAGAGACCCAGTACTTC. It translates to CASSVELWAGQETQYF.

The rearrangement joins TRBV19 to TRBJ1-1, with 7 bases lining up with TRBD1. This CDR3 region has 14 residues. Germline lookup yields CDR1 LNHDA and CDR2 SQIVND (reference sequence). V dropped 3 bases and J dropped 7; count of bases not matched to a gene: 8. The CDR3 DNA follows: TGTGCCAGTAGTATGGAGGACAGGTACTATGAAGCTTTCTTT. Translation gives CASSMEDRYYEAFF.

The rearrangement uses TRBV28 and TRBJ1-4, with D unclear. The V end lost 6 bases, the J end lost 8 bases, and 16 bases lay between the germline ends. The CDR3 length is 14 residues. CDR1 is MDHEN, CDR2 SYDVKM, per germline. The CDR3 DNA reads TGTGCCAGCAGAAAGGACGCCTTAGGGGAAAAACTGTTTTTT. This sequence encodes CASRKDALGEKLFF.

This clone appeared once. The chain recombines TRBV2 with TRBJ1-1; D not resolved. CDR1 is SNHLY and CDR2 is FYNNEI in the germline V gene. V lost 5 bases to trimming and J lost 5 bases, with 12 bases between them. The CDR3 totals 13 residues. The CDR3 DNA sequence: TGTGCCAGCAGTCTGGACGAGTGGACTGAAGCTTTCTTT. It yields the protein CASSLDEWTEAFF.

This clone was seen only once. This chain joins TRBV28 and TRBJ2-1, with 10 nucleotides matching TRBD2. Germline assignment: CDR1 MDHEN and CDR2 SYDVKM. The CDR3 extends over 15 amino acids. V gave up 3 bases and J gave up 8 bases; unmatched junction bases: 7. The CDR3 loop is CASSFLAGAGDEQFF. CDR3 sequence (DNA): TGTGCCAGCAGTTTCCTAGCGGGAGCCGGCGATGAGCAGTTCTTC.

This clone was found once. The chain carries TRBV29-1 and TRBJ2-5; D gene ambiguous. Per germline, CDR1 SQVTM and CDR2 ANQGSEA. V lost 6 bases and J 0 bases, leaving 5 bases between the germline ends. This CDR3 is 11 amino acids long. Here the CDR3 reads CSVEHQETQYF. As DNA, the CDR3 is TGCAGCGTAGAGCACCAAGAGACCCAGTACTTC.

This chain joins TRBV27 and TRBJ1-1; D ambiguous. The germline V gene encodes CDR1 MNHEY and CDR2 SMNVEV (reference sequence). V shed 2 bases and J shed 1 base, with 8 bases lying between them. CDR3 length: 14 residues. The CDR3 DNA sequence: TGTGCCAGCAGTTTAAACCCGACGAACACTGAAGCTTTCTTT. Amino acids: CASSLNPTNTEAFF.

The chain is built from TRBV19 and TRBJ1-2; tentatively, D is TRBD1 (6 bases). This CDR3 is built from 13 residues. Germline V CDR1 and CDR2: LNHDA, SQIVND (reference sequence). V shed 10 bases and J shed 6 bases, with 18 bases lying between them. The DNA of the CDR3 is TGTGCCACCACTGCGCGGGGGCGAGATGGCTACACCTTC. Protein product: CATTARGRDGYTF.

V is TRBV7-6 and J is TRBJ2-7; D tentatively reads TRBD1 or TRBD2 (5 bases each). Trimming took 5 bases from V and 1 from J, leaving 12 bases between them. Germline CDR1 reads SGHVS; CDR2 reads FNYEAQ. This CDR3 is built from 14 residues. The CDR3 coding sequence is TGTGCCAGCAGCCCCGGGACGGTTTCCTACGAGCAGTACTTC. Its protein is CASSPGTVSYEQYF.

The chain uses TRBV29-1 and TRBJ1-2, with D possibly being TRBD1 (5 bases). Trimming removed 2 bases from V and 0 bases from J, with 7 bases in between. Germline-derived CDR1 and CDR2 are SQVTM and ANQGSEA. This CDR3 has 13 residues. CDR3 loop: CSVERGANYGYTF. The CDR3 bases are TGCAGCGTTGAAAGGGGAGCTAACTATGGCTACACCTTC.

This chain links TRBV11-2 with TRBJ2-1; D possibly corresponds to TRBD1 (6 bases). There are 16 residues in the CDR3. V lost 4 bases, J lost 0 bases, and 13 bases lay in between. Per the germline V gene, CDR1 is SGHAT and CDR2 is FQNNGV. For the CDR3, the DNA is TGTGCCAGCAGCTCTCTCAGGGGCCGCTCCTACAATGAGCAGTTCTTC. This sequence encodes CASSSLRGRSYNEQFF.

The chain employs TRBV28 and TRBJ1-2, with 7 bases lining up with TRBD1. The ends lost 11 bases at V and 4 bases at J; junction bases unmatched: 13. The CDR3 is made up of 14 amino acids. Germline-derived CDR1 and CDR2 are MDHEN and SYDVKM. This chain's CDR3 is CAGRKDRTGYGYTF. The CDR3 nucleotides are TGTGCCGGAAGAAAAGACAGGACAGGCTATGGCTACACCTTC.

This clone was seen a few times. The genes are TRBV10-3 and TRBJ1-1; 8 nucleotides match TRBD1. V lost 4 bases, J lost 6 bases, and 13 bases stayed unmatched. From germline, CDR1 is ENHRY and CDR2 SYGVKD. This CDR3 is 16 amino acids long. The CDR3 sequence: CAISATSGTGLAEAFF. The CDR3 coding sequence is TGTGCCATCAGTGCAACCTCCGGGACAGGATTGGCTGAAGCTTTCTTT.

Here the CDR3 reads CASSATSGSAYTQYF. The DNA for the CDR3 is TGCGCCAGCAGCGCGACCAGCGGGAGTGCGTATACGCAGTATTTT. The chain employs TRBV5-1 and TRBJ2-3, with 8 positions matching TRBD2. V shed 4 bases, J shed 7 bases, and the junction held 11 bases outside the gene matches. The germline V gene has CDR1 SGHRS and CDR2 YFSETQ. This CDR3 contains 15 residues.

This rearrangement joins TRBV5-6 to TRBJ2-3, with 8 positions matching TRBD2. The germline gives CDR1 SGHDT, CDR2 YYEEEE. This CDR3 has 18 residues. V lost 1 base and J lost 0; bases outside the gene matches: 10. The DNA of the CDR3 is TGTGCCAGCAGCTTGACCCTCGGACTAGCCGAGAGCACAGATACGCAGTATTTT. Translated: CASSLTLGLAESTDTQYF.

The CDR3 loop reads CASSPGYSSYNEQFF. As DNA, the CDR3 is TGTGCCAGCAGCCCAGGGTACAGCTCCTACAATGAGCAGTTCTTC. The chain links TRBV5-6 to TRBJ2-1, with D possibly being TRBD1 (5 bases). V was pared by 4 bases and J by 0 bases, with 11 bases between. CDR3 length: 15 residues. Per the germline V gene, CDR1 is SGHDT and CDR2 is YYEEEE.

J is TRBJ2-5 and V is TRBV5-1, with a tentative D call TRBD1 (5 bases). Trimming removed 4 bases at V and 5 bases at J, with 12 bases between. Germline assignment: CDR1 SGHRS and CDR2 YFSETQ. The CDR3 loop spans 13 amino acids. CDR3 sequence: CASSPGHVETQYF. The CDR3 nucleotides are TGCGCCAGCAGCCCTGGACACGTCGAGACCCAGTACTTC. Full variable domain (remainder filled in from reference TRBV5-1 and TRBJ2-5): KAGVTQTPRYLIKTRGQQVTLSCSPISGHRSVSWYQQTPGQGLQFLFEYFSETQRNKGNFPGRFSGRQFSNSRSEMNVSTLELGDSALYLCASSPGHVETQYFGPGTRLLVL.